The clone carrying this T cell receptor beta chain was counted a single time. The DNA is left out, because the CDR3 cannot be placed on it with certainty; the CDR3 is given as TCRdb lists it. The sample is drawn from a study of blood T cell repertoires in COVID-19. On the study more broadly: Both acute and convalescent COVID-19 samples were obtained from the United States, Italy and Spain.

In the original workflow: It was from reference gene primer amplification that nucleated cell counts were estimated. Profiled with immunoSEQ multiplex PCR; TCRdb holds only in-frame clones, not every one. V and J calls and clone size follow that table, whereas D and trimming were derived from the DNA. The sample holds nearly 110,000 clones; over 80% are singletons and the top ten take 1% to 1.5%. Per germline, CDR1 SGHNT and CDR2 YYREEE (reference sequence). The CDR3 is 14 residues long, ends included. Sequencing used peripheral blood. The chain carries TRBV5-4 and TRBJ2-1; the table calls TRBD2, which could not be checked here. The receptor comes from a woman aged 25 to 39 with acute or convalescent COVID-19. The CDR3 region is CASSVGPGGDEQFF.